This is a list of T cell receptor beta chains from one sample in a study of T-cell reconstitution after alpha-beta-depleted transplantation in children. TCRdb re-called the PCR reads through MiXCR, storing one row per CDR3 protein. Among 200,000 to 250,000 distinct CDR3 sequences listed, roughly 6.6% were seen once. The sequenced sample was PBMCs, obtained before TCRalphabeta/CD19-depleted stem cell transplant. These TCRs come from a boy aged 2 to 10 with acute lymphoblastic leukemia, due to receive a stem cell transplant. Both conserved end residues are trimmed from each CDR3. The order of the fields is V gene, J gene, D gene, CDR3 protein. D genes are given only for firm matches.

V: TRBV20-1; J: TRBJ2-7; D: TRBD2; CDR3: SAEGLAGGYEQY
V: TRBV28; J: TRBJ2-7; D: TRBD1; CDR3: ASSLRDRDSYEQY
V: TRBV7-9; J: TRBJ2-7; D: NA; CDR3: ASSPGQYYEQY
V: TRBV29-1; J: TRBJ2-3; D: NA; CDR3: SVEEGASHTDTQY
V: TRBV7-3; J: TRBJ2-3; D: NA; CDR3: ASSYYTQY
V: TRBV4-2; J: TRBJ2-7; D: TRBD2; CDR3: ASSRTSGGSYEQY
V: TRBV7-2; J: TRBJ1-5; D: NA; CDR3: ASALGTGNQPQH
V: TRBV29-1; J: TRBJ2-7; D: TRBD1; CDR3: SVATGVYEQY
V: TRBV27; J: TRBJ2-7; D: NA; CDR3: ASSLKSSYEQY
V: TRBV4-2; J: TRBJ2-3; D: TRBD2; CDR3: ASSHRLAGAGGTDTQY
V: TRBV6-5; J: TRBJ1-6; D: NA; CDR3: ASSPPGSPLH
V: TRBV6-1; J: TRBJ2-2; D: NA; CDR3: ASSEFEQSNTGELF
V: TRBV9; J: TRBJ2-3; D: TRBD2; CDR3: ASKSGGTTDTQY
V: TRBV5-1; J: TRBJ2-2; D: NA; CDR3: ASSGTVANTGELF
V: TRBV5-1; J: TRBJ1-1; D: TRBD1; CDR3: ASSSEGQGMTEAF
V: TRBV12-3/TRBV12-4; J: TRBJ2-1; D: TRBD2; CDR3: ASSQHQLAGGRNEQF
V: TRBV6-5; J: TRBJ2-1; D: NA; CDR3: ASARGGQIYNEQF
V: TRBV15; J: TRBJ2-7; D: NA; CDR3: ATSRDIGQYEQY
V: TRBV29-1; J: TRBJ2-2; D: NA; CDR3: SVALLANTGELF
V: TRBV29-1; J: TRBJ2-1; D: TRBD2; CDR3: SVTASGSYKEQF
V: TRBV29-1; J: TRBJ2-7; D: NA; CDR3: SVITGVSYEQY
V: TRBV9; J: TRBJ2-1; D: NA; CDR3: ASSVDLNEQF
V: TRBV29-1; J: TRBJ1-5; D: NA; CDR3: SGNNQPQH
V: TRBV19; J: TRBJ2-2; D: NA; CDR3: ASRAGELF
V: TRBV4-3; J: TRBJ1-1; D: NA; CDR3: ASSQDGQAYVGADTEAF
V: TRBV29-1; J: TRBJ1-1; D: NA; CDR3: SSYGRNTEAF
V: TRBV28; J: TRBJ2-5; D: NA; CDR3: AAGKFERETQY
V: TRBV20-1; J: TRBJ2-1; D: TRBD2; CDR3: SADQGLQF